These T cell receptor beta chains were read from a single sample in a study of cytomegalovirus exposure and HLA in healthy donors. Sequencing used immunoSEQ multiplex PCR; TCRdb keeps in-frame clones, though not all of them. Of tens of thousands of clones listed, 65% to 90% are singletons. Sequenced material: PBMCs. These receptors all stem from a woman between 18 and 29 years old in good health and CMV-seronegative. Each CDR3 is given with its conserved first and last residue. D genes are given only for firm matches. Clone size is not always given. Where it is, it says once, few, many or a class for expanded clones.

TRBV27	-	-	TRBJ2-7	CASMAFNKRPGGYEQYF	TGTGCCAGCATGGCCTTCAACAAGCGGCCAGGGGGGTACGAGCAGTACTTC
TRBV5-6	-	-	TRBJ2-7	CASRYGKGYEQYF	TGTGCCAGCAGATATGGAAAGGGGTACGAGCAGTACTTC
TRBV4-2	-	few	TRBJ1-4	CASSQDRDGGEKLFF	TGTGCCAGCAGCCAAGACCGGGACGGAGGGGAAAAACTGTTTTTT
TRBV7-9	TRBD1	-	TRBJ1-2	CASKTGAGYPF	TGTGCCAGCAAGACAGGGGCCGGCTACCCCTTC
TRBV28	TRBD2	-	TRBJ2-5	CAGGRRTSGRVSETQYF	TGTGCCGGAGGACGGAGGACTAGCGGGAGGGTTTCAGAGACCCAGTACTTC
TRBV6-1	-	-	TRBJ1-6	CASSARGMDNSPLHF	TGTGCCAGCAGTGCCAGGGGAATGGATAATTCACCCCTCCACTTT
TRBV5-1	-	few	TRBJ2-2	CASSLIASANTGELFF	TGCGCCAGCAGCTTGATAGCGTCGGCGAACACCGGGGAGCTGTTTTTT
TRBV6-6	-	-	TRBJ1-1	CASSYEEVAEAFF	TGTGCCAGCAGTTACGAGGAGGTGGCTGAGGCTTTCTTT
TRBV27	-	-	TRBJ2-3	CASSLTRDPSTDTQYF	TGTGCCAGCAGTTTAACCCGGGATCCTAGCACAGATACGCAGTATTTT
TRBV4-1	TRBD1	-	TRBJ1-6	CASSQGTQGAYNSPLHF	TGCGCCAGCAGCCAAGGGACCCAGGGGGCCTATAATTCACCCCTCCACTTT
TRBV11-2	TRBD1	-	TRBJ2-7	CASSLRQGYYEQYF	TGTGCCAGCAGCCTTCGACAGGGATACTACGAGCAGTACTTC
TRBV5-4	TRBD2	-	TRBJ2-1	CASSLGLAGVSYNEQFF	TGTGCCAGCAGCTTGGGCCTAGCGGGGGTGTCCTACAATGAGCAGTTCTTC
TRBV6-1	-	-	TRBJ2-1	CASTEALGSEQFF	TGTGCCAGCACAGAGGCCCTCGGGAGTGAGCAGTTCTTC
TRBV19	-	-	TRBJ1-2	CASSTRGGLNGYTF	TGTGCCAGTAGTACCCGTGGAGGTTTGAATGGCTACACCTTC
TRBV5-1	-	few	TRBJ1-6	CASSLDRVRNNSPLHF	TGCGCCAGCAGCTTGGACAGGGTCAGGAATAATTCACCCCTCCACTTT
TRBV29-1	-	-	TRBJ2-3	CSASRRLSPLAGF	TGCAGCGCTTCCCGCCGGCTAAGCCCTCTAGCTGGTTTT
TRBV12-5	-	once	TRBJ1-5	CASGLGGVGNQPQHF	TGTGCTAGTGGTTTAGGGGGTGTGGGCAATCAGCCCCAGCATTTT
TRBV5-1	TRBD2	-	TRBJ2-7	CASSSTASGPNNEYEQYF	TGCGCCAGCAGCTCTACCGCTAGCGGGCCCAACAATGAATACGAGCAGTACTTC
TRBV27	-	once	TRBJ1-2	CASSTRQLHYGYTF	TGTGCCAGCAGTACTCGACAGCTGCACTATGGCTACACCTTC
TRBV4-3	-	-	TRBJ1-5	CASSQFAGNQPQHF	TGCGCCAGCAGCCAATTCGCGGGGAATCAGCCCCAGCATTTT
TRBV7-3	TRBD1	-	TRBJ1-1	CASSLYRGTEAFF	TGTGCCAGCAGCTTGTACAGGGGCACTGAAGCTTTCTTT
TRBV7-9	-	few	TRBJ1-1	CASSSRVTEAFF	TGTGCCAGCAGCTCCAGGGTGACTGAAGCTTTCTTT
TRBV5-1	TRBD1	few	TRBJ2-1	CASSSTGTGHAEQFF	TGCGCCAGCAGCTCCACCGGGACAGGGCACGCTGAGCAGTTCTTC